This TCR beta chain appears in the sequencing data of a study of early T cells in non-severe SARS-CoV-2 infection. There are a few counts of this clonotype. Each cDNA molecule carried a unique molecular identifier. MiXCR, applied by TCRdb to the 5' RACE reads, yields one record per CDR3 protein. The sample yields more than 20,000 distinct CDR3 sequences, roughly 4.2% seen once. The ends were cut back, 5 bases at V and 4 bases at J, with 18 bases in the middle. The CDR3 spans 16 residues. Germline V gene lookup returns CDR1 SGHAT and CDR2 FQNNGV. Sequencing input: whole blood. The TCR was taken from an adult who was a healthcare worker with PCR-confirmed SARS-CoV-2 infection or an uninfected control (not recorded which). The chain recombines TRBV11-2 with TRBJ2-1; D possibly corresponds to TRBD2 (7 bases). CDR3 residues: CASSPVGGPLYNEQFF. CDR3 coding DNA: TGTGCCAGCAGCCCCGTCGGGGGGCCCCTGTACAATGAGCAGTTCTTC.